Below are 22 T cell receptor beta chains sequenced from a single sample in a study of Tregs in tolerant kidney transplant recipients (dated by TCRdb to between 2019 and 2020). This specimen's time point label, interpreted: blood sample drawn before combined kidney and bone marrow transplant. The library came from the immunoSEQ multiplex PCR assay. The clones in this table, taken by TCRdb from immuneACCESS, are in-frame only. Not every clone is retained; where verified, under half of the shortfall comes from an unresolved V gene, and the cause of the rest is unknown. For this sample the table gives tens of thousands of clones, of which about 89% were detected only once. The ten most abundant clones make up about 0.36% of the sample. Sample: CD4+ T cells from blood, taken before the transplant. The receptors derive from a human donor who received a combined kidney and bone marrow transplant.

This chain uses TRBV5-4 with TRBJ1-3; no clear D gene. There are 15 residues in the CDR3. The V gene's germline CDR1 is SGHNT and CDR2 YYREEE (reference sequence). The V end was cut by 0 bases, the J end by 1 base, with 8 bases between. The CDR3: CASSLEEISGNTIYF. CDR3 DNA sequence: TGTGCCAGCAGCTTGGAGGAGATTTCTGGAAACACCATATATTTT. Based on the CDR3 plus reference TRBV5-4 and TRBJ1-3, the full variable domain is ETGVTQSPTHLIKTRGQQVTLRCSSQSGHNTVSWYQQALGQGPQFIFQYYREEENGRGNFPPRFSGLQFPNYSSELNVNALELDDSALYLCASSLEEISGNTIYFGEGSWLTVV.

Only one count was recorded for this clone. CDR3 in amino acids: CASAGQTGYGYTF. CDR3 DNA sequence: TGTGCTAGTGCCGGACAGACGGGATATGGCTACACCTTC. The chain uses TRBV12-5 and TRBJ1-2; TRBD1 might be the D (6 bases). Germline CDR1 and CDR2: LGHNT and FRNRAP. The length of the CDR3 is 13 residues. V shed 7 bases and J shed 5 bases, with 14 bases lying between them.

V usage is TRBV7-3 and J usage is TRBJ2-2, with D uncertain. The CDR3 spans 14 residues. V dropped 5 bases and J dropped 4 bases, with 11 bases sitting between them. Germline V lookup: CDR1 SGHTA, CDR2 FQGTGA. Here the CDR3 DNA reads TGTGCCAGCAGCGCCCTAGTTAGCACCGGGGAGCTGTTTTTT. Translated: CASSALVSTGELFF.

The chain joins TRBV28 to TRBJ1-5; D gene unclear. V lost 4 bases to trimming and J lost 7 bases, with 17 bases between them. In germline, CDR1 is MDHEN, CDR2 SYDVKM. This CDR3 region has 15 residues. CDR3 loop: CASSSRRMGEQPQHF. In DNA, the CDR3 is TGTGCCAGCAGTTCACGCCGGATGGGAGAACAGCCCCAGCATTTT.

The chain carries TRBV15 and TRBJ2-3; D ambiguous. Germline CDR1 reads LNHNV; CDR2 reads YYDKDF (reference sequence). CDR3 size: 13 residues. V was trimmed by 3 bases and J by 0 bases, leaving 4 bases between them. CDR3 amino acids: CATSRASTDTQYF. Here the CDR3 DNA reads TGTGCCACCAGCAGGGCTAGCACAGATACGCAGTATTTT. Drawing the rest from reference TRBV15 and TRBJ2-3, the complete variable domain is DAMVIQNPRYQVTQFGKPVTLSCSQTLNHNVMYWYQQKSSQAPKLLFHYYDKDFNNEADTPDNFQSRRPNTSFCFLDIRSPGLGDTAMYLCATSRASTDTQYFGPGTRLTVL.

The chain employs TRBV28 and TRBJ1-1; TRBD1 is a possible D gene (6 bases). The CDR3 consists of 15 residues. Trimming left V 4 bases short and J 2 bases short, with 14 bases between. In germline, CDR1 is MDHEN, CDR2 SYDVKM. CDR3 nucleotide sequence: TGTGCCAGCAGTTCCCTAGGACAGTTTAACACTGAAGCTTTCTTT. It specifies CASSSLGQFNTEAFF.

The CDR3 spells CASSYSREKLFF. The DNA of the CDR3 is TGTGCCAGCAGTTACTCGAGGGAAAAACTGTTTTTT. This chain connects TRBV6-5 to TRBJ1-4; D gene uncertain. Deletions cut 0 bases from V and 8 bases from J, with 4 bases between. CDR1 is MNHEY, CDR2 SVGAGI, per germline. The CDR3 is made up of 12 amino acids.

The CDR3 protein is CASSSTAGGAKNIQYF. CDR3 DNA sequence: TGTGCCAGCTCATCGACAGCCGGCGGAGCCAAAAACATTCAGTACTTC. The V and J genes are TRBV18 and TRBJ2-4, with TRBD1 as a possible D gene (5 bases). Trimming shortened V by 5 bases and J by 0 bases, and 14 bases separated the two germline ends. Germline V gene sequence: CDR1 KGHSH, CDR2 LQKENI. The CDR3 runs 16 residues.

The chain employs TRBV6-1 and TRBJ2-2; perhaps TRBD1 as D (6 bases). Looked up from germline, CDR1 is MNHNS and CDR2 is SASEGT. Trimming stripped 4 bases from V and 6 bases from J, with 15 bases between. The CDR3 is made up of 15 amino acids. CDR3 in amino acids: CASSGRVAGAGELFF. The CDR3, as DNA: TGTGCCAGCAGTGGCCGGGTGGCAGGGGCCGGGGAGCTGTTTTTT.

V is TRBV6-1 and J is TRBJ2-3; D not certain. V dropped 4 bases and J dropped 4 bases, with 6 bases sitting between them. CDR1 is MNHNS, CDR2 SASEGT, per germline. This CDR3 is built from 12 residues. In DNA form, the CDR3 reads TGTGCCAGCAGTGTCGCGGCAGATACGCAGTATTTT. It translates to CASSVAADTQYF.

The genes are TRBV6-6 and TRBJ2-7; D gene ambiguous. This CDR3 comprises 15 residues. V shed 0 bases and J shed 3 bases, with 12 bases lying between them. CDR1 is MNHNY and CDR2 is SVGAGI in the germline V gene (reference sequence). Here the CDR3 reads CASSYSIAVGYEQYF. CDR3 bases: TGTGCCAGCAGTTACTCGATTGCGGTCGGCTACGAGCAGTACTTC.

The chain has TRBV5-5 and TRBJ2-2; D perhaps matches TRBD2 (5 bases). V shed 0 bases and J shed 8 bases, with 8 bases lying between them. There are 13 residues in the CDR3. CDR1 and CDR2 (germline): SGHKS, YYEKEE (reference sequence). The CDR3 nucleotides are TGTGCCAGCAGCTTGGGAGGGATAGGGGAGCTGTTTTTT. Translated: CASSLGGIGELFF.

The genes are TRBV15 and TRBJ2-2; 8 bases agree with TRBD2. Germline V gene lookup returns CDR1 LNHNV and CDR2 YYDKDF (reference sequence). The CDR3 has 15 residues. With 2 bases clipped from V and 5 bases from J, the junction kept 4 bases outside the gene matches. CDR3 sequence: CATSRSGSETGELFF. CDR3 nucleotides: TGTGCCACCAGCAGAAGCGGGAGCGAGACCGGGGAGCTGTTTTTT.

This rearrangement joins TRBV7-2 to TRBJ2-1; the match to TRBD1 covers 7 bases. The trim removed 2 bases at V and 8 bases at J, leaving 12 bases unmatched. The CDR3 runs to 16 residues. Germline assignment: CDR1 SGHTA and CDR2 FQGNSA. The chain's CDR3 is CASSLMDRRLAYEQFF. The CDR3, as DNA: TGTGCCAGCAGCTTAATGGACAGGAGATTGGCATATGAGCAGTTCTTC.

CDR3 loop: CASSLVGSGNNYNEQFF. In DNA form, the CDR3 reads TGTGCCAGCAGCTTGGTGGGTAGCGGGAATAACTACAATGAGCAGTTCTTC. J is TRBJ2-1 and V is TRBV5-6; 8 bases fit TRBD2. Germline loops: CDR1 SGHDT, CDR2 YYEEEE. CDR3 length: 17 residues. V dropped 0 bases and J dropped 3; count of bases not matched to a gene: 8.

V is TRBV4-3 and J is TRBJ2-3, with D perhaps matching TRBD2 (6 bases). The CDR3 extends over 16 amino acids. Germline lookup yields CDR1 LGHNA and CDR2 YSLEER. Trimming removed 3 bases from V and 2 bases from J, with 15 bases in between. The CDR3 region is CASSQGGGTITDTQYF. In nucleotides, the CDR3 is TGCGCCAGCAGCCAGGGGGGAGGTACGATCACAGATACGCAGTATTTT.

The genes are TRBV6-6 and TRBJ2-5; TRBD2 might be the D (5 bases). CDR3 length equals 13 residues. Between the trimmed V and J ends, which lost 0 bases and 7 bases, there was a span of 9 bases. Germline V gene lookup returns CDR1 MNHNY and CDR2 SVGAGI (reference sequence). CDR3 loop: CASSYSIRGTQYF. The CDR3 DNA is TGTGCCAGCAGTTACTCGATCCGGGGGACCCAGTACTTC.

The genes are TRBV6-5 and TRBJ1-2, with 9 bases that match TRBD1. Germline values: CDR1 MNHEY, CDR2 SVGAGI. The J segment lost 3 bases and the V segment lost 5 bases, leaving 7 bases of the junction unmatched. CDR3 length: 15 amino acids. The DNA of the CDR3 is TGTGCCAGCAGTCCCCCGGGACAGGGATACTATGGCTACACCTTC. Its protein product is CASSPPGQGYYGYTF.

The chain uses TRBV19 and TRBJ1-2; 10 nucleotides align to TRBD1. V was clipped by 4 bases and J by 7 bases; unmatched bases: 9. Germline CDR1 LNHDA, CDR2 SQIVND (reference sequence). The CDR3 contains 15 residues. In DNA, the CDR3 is TGTGCCAGTAGTACCGGGACAGGGGCGTCAAGTGGCTACACCTTC. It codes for CASSTGTGASSGYTF.

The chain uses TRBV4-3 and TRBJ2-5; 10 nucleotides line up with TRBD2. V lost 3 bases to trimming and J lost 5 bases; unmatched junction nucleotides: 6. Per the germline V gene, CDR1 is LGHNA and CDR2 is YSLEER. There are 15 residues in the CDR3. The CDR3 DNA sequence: TGCGCCAGCAGCCATGGCGGGACTAGCGTGGAGACCCAGTACTTC. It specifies CASSHGGTSVETQYF.

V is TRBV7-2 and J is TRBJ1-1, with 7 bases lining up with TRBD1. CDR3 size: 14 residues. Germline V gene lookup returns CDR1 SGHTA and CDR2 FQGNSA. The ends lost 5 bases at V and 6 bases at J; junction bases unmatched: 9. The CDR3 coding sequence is TGTGCCAGCAGCGCCCAGACAGGGCCGGCTGAAGCTTTCTTT. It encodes CASSAQTGPAEAFF. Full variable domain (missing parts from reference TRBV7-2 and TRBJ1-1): GAGVSQSPSNKVTEKGKDVELRCDPISGHTALYWYRQSLGQGLEFLIYFQGNSAPDKSGLPSDRFSAERTGGSVSTLTIQRTQQEDSAVYLCASSAQTGPAEAFFGQGTRLTVV.

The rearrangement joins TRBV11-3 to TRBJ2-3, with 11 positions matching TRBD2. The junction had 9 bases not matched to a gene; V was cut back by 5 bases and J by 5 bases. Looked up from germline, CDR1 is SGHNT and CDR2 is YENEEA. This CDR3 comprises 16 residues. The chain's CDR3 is CASSTGLAEEVDTQYF. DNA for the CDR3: TGTGCCAGCAGCACGGGACTAGCGGAGGAGGTAGATACGCAGTATTTT.